A single sample is the source of the 18 T cell receptor beta chains below, sequenced in a study of blood T cell repertoires in COVID-19. Measured with immunoSEQ multiplex PCR; TCRdb has only the in-frame clones, and not every one. The sample contains a few hundred thousand clones, approximately 83% of which appear only once. Sequencing was performed on peripheral blood. All receptors come from a woman aged 65 to 85 with acute or convalescent COVID-19.

The chain employs TRBV30 and TRBJ2-5; TRBD2 matches 11 bases. V lost 5 bases to trimming and J lost 6 bases; unmatched junction nucleotides: 5. The length of the CDR3 is 13 residues. Germline assignment: CDR1 GTSNPN and CDR2 SVGIG (reference sequence). CDR3 residues: CAWGTSGVKTQYF. The CDR3 nucleotides are TGTGCCTGGGGGACTAGCGGCGTGAAGACCCAGTACTTC.

This clone was seen a few times. V usage is TRBV2 and J usage is TRBJ1-1, with a possible D match to TRBD1 (6 bases). V was cut by 6 bases and J by 5 bases, with 16 bases left in between. The CDR3 has 14 residues. Germline CDR1 SNHLY, CDR2 FYNNEI. CDR3 in DNA: TGTGCCAGCAGCGTGGAATCACAGGGAACTGAAGCTTTCTTT. Amino acids: CASSVESQGTEAFF.

This chain uses TRBV19 with TRBJ2-2, with D possibly being TRBD1 (6 bases). The V end lost 6 bases, the J end lost 9 bases, and 20 bases lay between the germline ends. CDR1 is LNHDA, CDR2 SQIVND, per germline (reference sequence). The CDR3 extends over 15 amino acids. CDR3 DNA sequence: TGTGCCAGTAGCCATCCCCCACAGGGCGTGTGGGAGCTGTTTTTT. This sequence encodes CASSHPPQGVWELFF.

The genes are TRBV24-1 and TRBJ2-2; D may be TRBD1 (6 bases). CDR1 is KGHDR and CDR2 is SFDVKD in the germline V gene. Trimming stripped 3 bases from V and 5 bases from J, with 18 bases between. The CDR3 is 17 amino acids. The CDR3 region is CATSDLPGDRGTGELFF. CDR3 DNA: TGTGCCACCAGTGATCTCCCAGGGGATAGGGGAACCGGGGAGCTGTTTTTT.

The V gene is TRBV4-1, the J gene TRBJ2-7; 10 nucleotides agree with TRBD2. The CDR3 totals 15 residues. The V gene end was trimmed by 2 bases and the J gene end by 3 bases; junction bases not matched to a gene: 4. Per germline, CDR1 MGHRA and CDR2 YSYEKL. The CDR3 nucleotides are TGCGCCAGCAGCCAACCCACTAGCGGGGACTACGAGCAGTACTTC. Translating gives CASSQPTSGDYEQYF.

This chain joins TRBV10-1 and TRBJ2-2; D is undetermined. V was trimmed by 4 bases and J by 0 bases, leaving 6 bases between them. Germline V gene data show CDR1 as WNHNN and CDR2 as SYGVQD (reference sequence). This CDR3 region has 14 residues. This CDR3 is CASSVDSNTGELFF. The CDR3 bases are TGCGCCAGCAGTGTTGACTCGAACACCGGGGAGCTGTTTTTT.

There are a few counts of this clone. The V gene is TRBV24-1, the J gene TRBJ1-4; 9 nucleotides line up with TRBD1. CDR1 KGHDR and CDR2 SFDVKD come from the germline V gene. The CDR3 sequence is 16 residues long. V was pared by 5 bases and J by 7 bases, with 10 bases of the junction left unmatched. The CDR3 loop is CATSGNLQGAFEKLFF. The DNA of the CDR3 is TGTGCCACCAGTGGCAACCTACAGGGGGCTTTTGAAAAACTGTTTTTT.

The sample holds one count of this clone. This rearrangement joins TRBV6-1 to TRBJ1-4; TRBD1 is a possible D gene (6 bases). The CDR3 totals 16 residues. V was shortened by 0 bases and J by 5 bases, with 13 bases between the two germline ends. The germline CDR1 and CDR2 sequences are MNHNS and SASEGT. CDR3 sequence reads: CASSEARGARNEKLFF. The CDR3 coding sequence is TGTGCCAGCAGTGAAGCGCGGGGGGCGCGGAATGAAAAACTGTTTTTT.

V is TRBV5-1 and J is TRBJ1-3, with D hard to call. The germline gives CDR1 SGHRS, CDR2 YFSETQ. V lost 0 bases, J lost 4 bases, and 8 bases lay in between. This CDR3 contains 14 residues. For the CDR3, the DNA is TGCGCCAGCAGCTTGGCCCTTTCGGGAAACACCATATATTTT. This sequence encodes CASSLALSGNTIYF. Complete variable domain (other parts from reference TRBV5-1 and TRBJ1-3): KAGVTQTPRYLIKTRGQQVTLSCSPISGHRSVSWYQQTPGQGLQFLFEYFSETQRNKGNFPGRFSGRQFSNSRSEMNVSTLELGDSALYLCASSLALSGNTIYFGEGSWLTVV.

The V gene is TRBV12-5, the J gene TRBJ2-3, with 8 bases that match TRBD2. Germline CDR1 is LGHNT and CDR2 is FRNRAP. V was pared by 4 bases and J by 3 bases, with 6 bases of the junction left unmatched. The CDR3 sequence is 15 residues long. The CDR3 here is CASGWSGGGTDTQYF. The CDR3 bases are TGTGCTAGTGGTTGGAGCGGGGGAGGGACAGATACGCAGTATTTT.

This clone appeared a single time. The gene calls are TRBV14 and TRBJ1-1, with D perhaps TRBD1 (5 bases). The V gene's germline CDR1 is SGHDN and CDR2 FVKESK. V was trimmed by 0 bases and J by 6 bases, leaving 11 bases between them. The CDR3 has 14 residues. This CDR3 is CASSQDLRQSEAFF. The CDR3 nucleotides read TGTGCCAGCAGCCAAGATTTAAGACAGTCTGAAGCTTTCTTT. The whole variable domain, filled in from reference TRBV14 and TRBJ1-1, reads EAGVTQFPSHSVIEKGQTVTLRCDPISGHDNLYWYRRVMGKEIKFLLHFVKESKQDESGMPNNRFLAERTGGTYSTLKVQPAELEDSGVYFCASSQDLRQSEAFFGQGTRLTVV.

The rearrangement joins TRBV2 to TRBJ1-3; D is possibly TRBD1 (5 bases). Trimming pared 7 bases from V and 4 bases from J, leaving 8 bases between. The CDR3 runs to 12 residues. The germline CDR1 and CDR2 sequences are SNHLY and FYNNEI. The CDR3 bases are TGTGCCAGCAAACAGGAGGGAAACACCATATATTTT. Protein: CASKQEGNTIYF.

The count of this clone is one. The V call is TRBV3-1 (or the pseudogene TRBV3-2), the J call TRBJ1-3, with D perhaps matching TRBD1 (5 bases). V was trimmed by 4 bases and J by 4 bases, leaving 14 bases between them. The CDR3 is 15 residues long. Germline CDR1 reads LGHDT; CDR2 reads YNNKEL (reference sequence). The CDR3 loop is CASSRPRTSGNTIYF. The DNA for the CDR3 is TGTGCCAGCAGCCGACCCCGGACATCCGGAAACACCATATATTTT.

The CDR3 protein is CASSPGRFTDTQYF. CDR3 DNA: TGTGCCAGCAGCCCAGGCAGGTTCACAGATACGCAGTATTTT. The gene calls are TRBV11-1 and TRBJ2-3, with unresolved D. This CDR3 has 14 amino acids. Germline-derived CDR1 and CDR2 are SGHAT and FQDESV (reference sequence). Trimming cost V 5 bases and J 2 bases, with 11 bases left between them.

The V call is TRBV6-2 or TRBV6-3, the J call TRBJ2-5, with 9 bases lining up with TRBD2. After removal of 2 bases from V and 2 bases from J, the junction contained 12 bases not matched to a gene. CDR3 length: 18 residues. CDR1 is MNHEY, CDR2 SVGEGT, per germline. The CDR3 nucleotides read TGTGCCAGCAGTTACCCTCTCTTGGGACTAGCCCCTCAAGAGACCCAGTACTTC. As protein: CASSYPLLGLAPQETQYF.

This clone was counted once. The chain has TRBV5-1 and TRBJ2-1; 8 bases are a match to TRBD1. The CDR3 runs 15 residues. Germline V gene sequence: CDR1 SGHRS, CDR2 YFSETQ. V gave up 2 bases and J gave up 4 bases; unmatched junction bases: 5. CDR3 sequence (DNA): TGCGCCAGCAGCTTCACAGGGGGAGAATACAATGAGCAGTTCTTC. This gives the protein CASSFTGGEYNEQFF.

The chain has TRBV6-5 and TRBJ1-5; 7 positions match TRBD1. There are 15 residues in the CDR3. The V segment lost 4 bases and the J segment 7 bases; nucleotides outside the gene matches: 10. From germline, CDR1 is MNHEY and CDR2 SVGAGI. The CDR3 DNA reads as TGTGCCAGCAGTTGGCAACAGGGGTATACGCAGCCCCAGCATTTT. Translated, it gives CASSWQQGYTQPQHF.

The CDR3 DNA follows: TGTGCCAGTAAAGACTGGCGGCCAATGAACACTGAAGCTTTCTTT. Its translation: CASKDWRPMNTEAFF. The V call is TRBV6-5, the J call TRBJ1-1; unclear D gene. Germline assignment: CDR1 MNHEY and CDR2 SVGAGI. The CDR3 has 15 amino acids. The ends were cut back, 9 bases at V and 0 bases at J, with 17 bases in the middle.